This entry describes one T cell receptor (beta chain). Its antigen is not identified. V was pared by 8 bases and J by 2 bases, with 7 bases of the junction left unmatched. Germline V gene sequence: CDR1 LNHDA, CDR2 SQIVND (reference sequence). The CDR3 totals 16 residues. These data are taken from a study of OX40 agonist ivuxolimab in advanced cancers. Whole-study context: The mean age was about 61 years, ranging from 23 to 79, with more than 70% of participants male. Whole-study findings and limits: In the 0.1 to 3.0 mg/kg range, CD4+ and CD8+ blood T cells had expanded clonally by week 6.

Method: immunoSEQ multiplex PCR; TCRdb's copy keeps in-frame clones and lacks some. This repertoire shows roughly 110,000 clones, approximately 90% found once; its top ten account for 0.95% to 1.5%. Sequenced material: CD4+ or CD8+ T cells sorted from blood, taken in a trial of the OX40 agonist ivuxolimab. The J gene is TRBJ2-1, the V gene TRBV19, with 12 bases lining up with TRBD2. The source of this sequence is an adult with an advanced solid tumor such as melanoma, head and neck, liver or kidney cancer. The CDR3 protein is CASARTSGRTYNEQFF. The CDR3 region has the DNA TGTGCCAGTGCCCGAACTAGCGGGAGGACCTACAATGAGCAGTTCTTC. The full variable domain, completed using reference TRBV19 and TRBJ2-1, is DGGITQSPKYLFRKEGQNVTLSCEQNLNHDAMYWYRQDPGQGLRLIYYSQIVNDFQKGDIAEGYSVSREKKESFPLTVTSAQKNPTAFYLCASARTSGRTYNEQFFGPGTRLTVL.